The TCR beta chain under discussion was sequenced for a study of cytomegalovirus exposure and HLA in healthy donors. Germline CDR1 reads SNHLY; CDR2 reads FYNNEI. Trimming stripped 3 bases from V and 7 bases from J, with 12 bases between. The CDR3 loop spans 13 amino acids. The sample holds a few counts of this clone. PCR used 60 Vbeta primers and 13 Jbeta primers. Some clones are missing from TCRdb's copy, which holds only in-frame ones; the method was immunoSEQ multiplex PCR. The data contain 95,000 to 110,000 clones, 10% of them singletons. This clonotype originated in a middle-aged man in good health and CMV-seropositive. Sequences were obtained from PBMCs. The chain combines TRBV2 with TRBJ1-1; no firm D call. CDR3 region: CASSDMSYSEAFF. The CDR3 nucleotides are TGTGCCAGCAGTGATATGTCGTACAGTGAAGCTTTCTTT.